These T cell receptor beta chains were read from a single sample in a study of blood T cell repertoires in COVID-19. Clones were read by immunoSEQ multiplex PCR, and TCRdb kept only the in-frame ones, dropping some. There are about 150,000 clones in the sample; approximately 84% occur only once, and roughly 14% lies in the top ten. The sample comprised peripheral blood. These receptor sequences come from an elderly woman with acute or convalescent COVID-19. Each CDR3 is given with its conserved first and last residue. Each record gives: V gene, J gene, D gene, clone size, CDR3 DNA, CDR3 protein. A D gene is named only where the DNA matches it firmly. Clone size, where shown, is once, few, many, or a class for clones that have expanded.

TRBV5-6	TRBJ1-2	TRBD1	NA	TGTGCCAGCAACGGACAGGCCTACTATGGCTACACCTTC	CASNGQAYYGYTF
TRBV7-2	TRBJ2-7	NA	NA	TGTGCCAGCAGCTTTTTGATGGCCCCGTACGAGCAGTACTTC	CASSFLMAPYEQYF
TRBV18	TRBJ1-6	NA	NA	TGTACCAGCTCACCGAGGACAGTGGATAATTCACCCCTCCACTTT	CTSSPRTVDNSPLHF
TRBV7-8	TRBJ2-7	TRBD2	NA	TGTGCCAGCAGCTTAGCGTCGGTAGCGGGAGGCTCCTACGAGCAGTACTTC	CASSLASVAGGSYEQYF
TRBV28	TRBJ1-1	TRBD1	NA	TGTGCCAGCCTCAGACGACAGGGTGAAGCTTTCTTT	CASLRRQGEAFF
TRBV12-5	TRBJ2-5	NA	NA	TGTGCTAGTGGTTTAGGAGGGGGCGAGGAGACCCAGTACTTC	CASGLGGGEETQYF
TRBV7-9	TRBJ1-1	NA	NA	TGTGTATCAAGCTTAACCACAGTGGGCACTGAAGCTTTCTTT	CVSSLTTVGTEAFF
TRBV19	TRBJ1-4	NA	NA	TGTGCCAGTAGATCAGATGCAACTAATGAAAAACTGTTTTTT	CASRSDATNEKLFF
TRBV7-2	TRBJ2-1	TRBD2	NA	TGTGCCAGCAGCTTCTCAGGACTAGACAATGAGCAGTTCTTC	CASSFSGLDNEQFF
TRBV19	TRBJ2-2	TRBD2	NA	TGTGCCACCCGAATTAGGGGACTAGCGGGGGTAAGGGACACCGGGGAGCTGTTTTTT	CATRIRGLAGVRDTGELFF
TRBV18	TRBJ1-5	TRBD1	NA	TGTGCCAGCTCAGCGACAGGGAATCAGCCCCAGCATTTT	CASSATGNQPQHF
TRBV3-1/TRBV3-2	TRBJ2-1	TRBD2	NA	TGTGCCAGCAGCCAAGCAGGCGGGAGGGCCTACAATGAGCAGTTCTTC	CASSQAGGRAYNEQFF
TRBV5-1	TRBJ2-2	TRBD1	NA	TGCGCCAGCAGCGGTCGAGGGGGCAATACCGGGGAGCTGTTTTTT	CASSGRGGNTGELFF
TRBV25-1	TRBJ2-7	NA	NA	TGTGCCAGCAGGGGGCCTAGCTCCTACGAGCAGTACTTC	CASRGPSSYEQYF
TRBV7-9	TRBJ2-3	NA	few	TGTGCCAGCAGCTTGAGTGCAGATACGCAGTATTTT	CASSLSADTQYF
TRBV6-4	TRBJ2-7	TRBD2	NA	TGTGCCAGCAGTGACTCAGGACTAGTCTTCTACGAGCAGTACTTC	CASSDSGLVFYEQYF
TRBV30	TRBJ1-4	NA	few	TGTGCCTGGAGTCTAAAGACAGGCGGTGGTGAAAAACTGTTTTTT	CAWSLKTGGGEKLFF
TRBV7-6	TRBJ2-1	NA	NA	TGTGCCAGCAGCTTAAACAGCAATGAGCAGTTCTTC	CASSLNSNEQFF
TRBV5-1	TRBJ2-7	TRBD1	NA	TGCGCCAGCAGCCTAGGGACAGGGGGCACCGAGCAGTACTTC	CASSLGTGGTEQYF
TRBV10-3	TRBJ2-6	NA	NA	TGTGCCATCAGCCCGGCGGCTGGGGCCAACGTCCTGACTTTC	CAISPAAGANVLTF
TRBV27	TRBJ2-1	TRBD2	NA	TGTGCCAGCAGTGGTAAGGGTCGCCGCGGGACTATGGGGGGGAATGAGCAGTTCTTC	CASSGKGRRGTMGGNEQFF
TRBV16	TRBJ1-1	NA	NA	TGTGCCAGCAAACAGGGCACGGAGACTGAAGCTTTCTTT	CASKQGTETEAFF
TRBV10-2	TRBJ2-2	NA	NA	TGCGCCACGGTGGTAAACACCGGGGAGCTGTTTTTT	CATVVNTGELFF
TRBV11-1	TRBJ1-2	TRBD1	NA	TGTGCCAGCAGCTTAGAGGGGACAGGGAATTTCGGTGGCTACACCTTC	CASSLEGTGNFGGYTF
TRBV5-1	TRBJ2-1	NA	few	TGCGCCAGCAGCTTCGGTACTAGCTACAATGAGCAGTTCTTC	CASSFGTSYNEQFF
TRBV28	TRBJ1-2	NA	NA	TGTGCCAGCAGTTTATCCCCAATTGGCGGCTACACCTTC	CASSLSPIGGYTF
TRBV2	TRBJ2-5	TRBD2	NA	TGTGCCAGCAGGCGGGGGGGCGGTGAGACCCAGTACTTC	CASRRGGGETQYF
TRBV27	TRBJ1-1	NA	NA	TGTGCCAGCAGTCCCCTCGGGGTCCCTGGGAACACTGAAGCTTTCTTT	CASSPLGVPGNTEAFF
TRBV29-1	TRBJ2-5	TRBD2	NA	TGCAGCGTTTGGCTAGCGGGGAAAGAGACCCAGTACTTC	CSVWLAGKETQYF
TRBV9	TRBJ2-1	TRBD1	NA	TGTGCCAGCAGCGTAGGCGAAGTTAGGACAGGCAATGAGCAGTTCTTC	CASSVGEVRTGNEQFF
TRBV5-1	TRBJ2-3	TRBD2	NA	TGCGCCAGCAGCTTGACGGGAGGGTTCACAGATACGCAGTATTTT	CASSLTGGFTDTQYF
TRBV2	TRBJ2-3	NA	NA	TGTGCCAGCAGCTACCCAGATACGCAGTATTTT	CASSYPDTQYF
TRBV19	TRBJ2-1	NA	NA	TGTGCCAGTATGGGGCAGCTTTTCGATGAGCAGTTCTTC	CASMGQLFDEQFF
TRBV6-5	TRBJ1-2	TRBD1	NA	TGTGCCAGCAGTCCGACCCCCGACAGGGCCCCCACCTTC	CASSPTPDRAPTF
TRBV28	TRBJ1-6	TRBD1	NA	TGTGCCAGCAGTCGACAGGGGAGCTCCTATAATTCACCCCTCCACTTT	CASSRQGSSYNSPLHF
TRBV28	TRBJ2-1	NA	NA	TGTGCCAGCAGTTCACATAGCGGCAATGAGCAGTTCTTC	CASSSHSGNEQFF
TRBV3-1/TRBV3-2	TRBJ1-6	NA	NA	TGTGCCAGCAGCCTTGGACAGAATAATTCACCCCTCCACTTT	CASSLGQNNSPLHF
TRBV27	TRBJ2-7	TRBD1	NA	TGTGCCACTACGCTCGGGACAGTCTTAAACGAGCAGTACTTC	CATTLGTVLNEQYF
TRBV3-1/TRBV3-2	TRBJ2-1	TRBD2	NA	TGTGCCAGCAGCCAAGAATTAGCGGGGTACAATGAGCAGTTCTTC	CASSQELAGYNEQFF
TRBV7-6	TRBJ1-1	TRBD1	few	TGTGCCAGCAGCTTAGGGGCAGGGGGGACCACTGAAGCTTTCTTT	CASSLGAGGTTEAFF
TRBV7-9	TRBJ2-7	NA	NA	TGTGCCAGCAGCCCCTCAGCGACCTACTTCTCCTACGAGCAGTACTTC	CASSPSATYFSYEQYF